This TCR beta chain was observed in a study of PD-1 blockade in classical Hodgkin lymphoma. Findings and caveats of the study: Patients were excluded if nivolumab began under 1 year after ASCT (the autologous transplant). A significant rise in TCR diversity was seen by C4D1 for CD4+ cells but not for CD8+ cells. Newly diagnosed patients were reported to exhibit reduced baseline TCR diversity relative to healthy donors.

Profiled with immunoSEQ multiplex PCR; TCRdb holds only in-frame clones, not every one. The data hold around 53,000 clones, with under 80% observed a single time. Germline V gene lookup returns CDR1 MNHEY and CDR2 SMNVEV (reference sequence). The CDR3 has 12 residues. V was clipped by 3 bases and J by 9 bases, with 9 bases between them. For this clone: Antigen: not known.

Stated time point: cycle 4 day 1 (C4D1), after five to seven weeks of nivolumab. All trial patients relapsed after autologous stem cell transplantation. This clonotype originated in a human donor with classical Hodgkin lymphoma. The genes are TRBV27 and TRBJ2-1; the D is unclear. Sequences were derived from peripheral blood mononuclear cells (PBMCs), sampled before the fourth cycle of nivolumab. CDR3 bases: TGTGCCAGCAGTTTTTTGCACGCTGAGCAGTTCTTC. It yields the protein CASSFLHAEQFF.